This T cell receptor (beta chain) was identified during a study of T-cell memory formation after mild COVID-19. TCRdb analysed the 5' RACE reads with MiXCR anew, one entry per CDR3 protein. The sample has about 430,000 distinct CDR3 sequences, approximately 24% seen once; the top ten hold roughly 8.7%. This clonotype was seen a few times. The sequence was collected from an adult woman who had mild COVID-19 (a few samples of this study predate the infection). Cell type and time point are not known. Sequencing was done on a sample of PBMCs or a T cell subset sorted from them (not recorded which).

CDR3 amino acids: CASSPAPIVGGTQYF. CDR3 bases: TGTGCCAGCTCACCAGCCCCTATTGTAGGGGGTACGCAGTATTTT. V gene TRBV18 combines with J gene TRBJ2-3; perhaps TRBD1 as D (6 bases). This CDR3 region has 15 residues. The V gene lost 2 bases and the J gene lost 8 bases, with 17 bases spanning the gap. Germline V gene lookup returns CDR1 KGHSH and CDR2 LQKENI.